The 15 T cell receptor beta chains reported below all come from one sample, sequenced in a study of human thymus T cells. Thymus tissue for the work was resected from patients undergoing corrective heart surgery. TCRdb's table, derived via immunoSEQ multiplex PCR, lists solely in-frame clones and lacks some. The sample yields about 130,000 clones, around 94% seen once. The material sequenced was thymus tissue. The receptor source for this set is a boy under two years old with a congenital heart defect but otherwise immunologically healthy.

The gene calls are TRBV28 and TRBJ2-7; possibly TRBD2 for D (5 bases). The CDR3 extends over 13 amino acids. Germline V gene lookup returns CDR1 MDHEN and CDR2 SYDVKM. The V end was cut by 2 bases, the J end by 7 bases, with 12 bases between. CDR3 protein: CASSLTRAHEQYF. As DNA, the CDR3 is TGTGCCAGCAGTTTAACTAGAGCGCATGAGCAGTACTTC.

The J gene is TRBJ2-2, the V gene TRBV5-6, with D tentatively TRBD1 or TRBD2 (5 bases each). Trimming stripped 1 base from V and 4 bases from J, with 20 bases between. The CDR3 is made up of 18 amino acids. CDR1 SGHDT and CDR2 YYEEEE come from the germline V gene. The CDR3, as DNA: TGTGCCAGCAGCTTGACCATTCGACCCGGGGCCGTCACCGGGGAGCTGTTTTTT. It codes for CASSLTIRPGAVTGELFF.

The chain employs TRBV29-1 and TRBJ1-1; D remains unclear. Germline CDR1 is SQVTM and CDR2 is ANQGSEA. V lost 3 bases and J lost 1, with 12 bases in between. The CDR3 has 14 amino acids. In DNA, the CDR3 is TGCAGCGTTGACGACTGGCGGAAGAACACTGAAGCTTTCTTT. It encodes CSVDDWRKNTEAFF.

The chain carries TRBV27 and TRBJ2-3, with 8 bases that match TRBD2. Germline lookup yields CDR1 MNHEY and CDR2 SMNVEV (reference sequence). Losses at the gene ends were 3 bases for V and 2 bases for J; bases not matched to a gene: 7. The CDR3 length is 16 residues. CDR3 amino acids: CASSFRLAGFTDTQYF. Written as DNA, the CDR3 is TGTGCCAGCAGTTTCCGGCTAGCGGGTTTCACAGATACGCAGTATTTT.

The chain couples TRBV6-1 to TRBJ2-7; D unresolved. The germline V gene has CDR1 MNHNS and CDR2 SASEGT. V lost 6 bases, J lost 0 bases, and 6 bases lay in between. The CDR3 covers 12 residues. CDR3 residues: CASSLFSYEQYF. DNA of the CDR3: TGTGCCAGCAGCCTCTTCTCCTACGAGCAGTACTTC.

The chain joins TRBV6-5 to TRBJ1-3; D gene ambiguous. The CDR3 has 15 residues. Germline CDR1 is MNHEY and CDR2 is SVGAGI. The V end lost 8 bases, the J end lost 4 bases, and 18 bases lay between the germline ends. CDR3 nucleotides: TGTGCCAGCGTATTGGCCGGCCAGAGCGGAAACACCATATATTTT. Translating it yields CASVLAGQSGNTIYF.

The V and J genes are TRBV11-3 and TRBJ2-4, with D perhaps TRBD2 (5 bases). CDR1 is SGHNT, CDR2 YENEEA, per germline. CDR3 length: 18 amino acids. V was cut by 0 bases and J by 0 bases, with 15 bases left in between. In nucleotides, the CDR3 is TGTGCCAGCAGCTTAGACCCTCTAGCCCACCTAGCCAAAAACATTCAGTACTTC. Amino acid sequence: CASSLDPLAHLAKNIQYF.

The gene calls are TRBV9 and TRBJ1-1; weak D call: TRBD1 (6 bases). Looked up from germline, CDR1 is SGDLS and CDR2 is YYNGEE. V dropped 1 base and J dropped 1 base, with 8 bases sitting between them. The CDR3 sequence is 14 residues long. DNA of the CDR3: TGTGCCAGCAGCGTACTGGACAGGAACACTGAAGCTTTCTTT. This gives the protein CASSVLDRNTEAFF. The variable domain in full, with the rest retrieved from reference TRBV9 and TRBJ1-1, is DSGVTQTPKHLITATGQRVTLRCSPRSGDLSVYWYQQSLDQGLQFLIQYYNGEERAKGNILERFSAQQFPDLHSELNLSSLELGDSALYFCASSVLDRNTEAFFGQGTRLTVV.

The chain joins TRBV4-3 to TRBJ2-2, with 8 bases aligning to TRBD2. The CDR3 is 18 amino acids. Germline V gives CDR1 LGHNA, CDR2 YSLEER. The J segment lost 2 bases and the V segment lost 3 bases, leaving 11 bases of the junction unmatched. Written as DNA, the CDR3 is TGCGCCAGCAGCCAGAAACCCAGGCGGGGGGCCAACACCGGGGAGCTGTTTTTT. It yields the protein CASSQKPRRGANTGELFF.

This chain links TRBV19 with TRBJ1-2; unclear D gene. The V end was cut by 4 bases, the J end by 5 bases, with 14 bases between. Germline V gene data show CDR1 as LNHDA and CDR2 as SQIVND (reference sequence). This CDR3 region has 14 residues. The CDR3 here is CASSTRAARYGYTF. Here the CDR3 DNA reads TGTGCCAGTAGTACTAGGGCGGCGAGGTATGGCTACACCTTC. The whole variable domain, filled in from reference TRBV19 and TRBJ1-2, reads DGGITQSPKYLFRKEGQNVTLSCEQNLNHDAMYWYRQDPGQGLRLIYYSQIVNDFQKGDIAEGYSVSREKKESFPLTVTSAQKNPTAFYLCASSTRAARYGYTFGSGTRLTVV.

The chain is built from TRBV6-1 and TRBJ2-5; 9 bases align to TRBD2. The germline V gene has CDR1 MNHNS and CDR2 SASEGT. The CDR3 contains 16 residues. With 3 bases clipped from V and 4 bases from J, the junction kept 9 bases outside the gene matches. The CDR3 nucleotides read TGTGCCAGCAGTGAGGGGACTAGCACTTTTGGAGAGACCCAGTACTTC. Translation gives CASSEGTSTFGETQYF.

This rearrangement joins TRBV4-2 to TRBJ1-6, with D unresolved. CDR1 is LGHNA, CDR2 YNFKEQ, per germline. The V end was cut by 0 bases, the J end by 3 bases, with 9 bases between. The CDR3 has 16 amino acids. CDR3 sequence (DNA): TGTGCCAGCAGCCAAGAAGGGCAGATCTATAATTCACCCCTCCACTTT. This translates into CASSQEGQIYNSPLHF.

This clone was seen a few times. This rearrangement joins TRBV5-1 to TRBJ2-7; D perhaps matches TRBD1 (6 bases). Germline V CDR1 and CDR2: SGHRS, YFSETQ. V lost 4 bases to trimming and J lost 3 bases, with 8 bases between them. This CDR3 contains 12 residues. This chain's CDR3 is CASSPDSYEQYF. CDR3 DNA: TGCGCCAGCAGCCCGGACAGCTACGAGCAGTACTTC.

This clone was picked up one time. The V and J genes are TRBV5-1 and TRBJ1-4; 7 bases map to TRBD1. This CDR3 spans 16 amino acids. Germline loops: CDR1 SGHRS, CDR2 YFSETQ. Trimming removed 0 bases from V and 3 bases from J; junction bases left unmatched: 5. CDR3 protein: CASSLAGQDSNEKLFF. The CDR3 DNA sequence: TGCGCCAGCAGCTTGGCCGGACAGGACTCTAATGAAAAACTGTTTTTT.

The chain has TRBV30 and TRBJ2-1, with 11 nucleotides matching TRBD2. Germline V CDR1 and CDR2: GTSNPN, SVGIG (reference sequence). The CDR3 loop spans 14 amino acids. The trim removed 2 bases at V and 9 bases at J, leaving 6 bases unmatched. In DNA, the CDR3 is TGTGCCTGGAGTCGTAGCGGGGGGGCCGGTGAGCAGTTCTTC. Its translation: CAWSRSGGAGEQFF.